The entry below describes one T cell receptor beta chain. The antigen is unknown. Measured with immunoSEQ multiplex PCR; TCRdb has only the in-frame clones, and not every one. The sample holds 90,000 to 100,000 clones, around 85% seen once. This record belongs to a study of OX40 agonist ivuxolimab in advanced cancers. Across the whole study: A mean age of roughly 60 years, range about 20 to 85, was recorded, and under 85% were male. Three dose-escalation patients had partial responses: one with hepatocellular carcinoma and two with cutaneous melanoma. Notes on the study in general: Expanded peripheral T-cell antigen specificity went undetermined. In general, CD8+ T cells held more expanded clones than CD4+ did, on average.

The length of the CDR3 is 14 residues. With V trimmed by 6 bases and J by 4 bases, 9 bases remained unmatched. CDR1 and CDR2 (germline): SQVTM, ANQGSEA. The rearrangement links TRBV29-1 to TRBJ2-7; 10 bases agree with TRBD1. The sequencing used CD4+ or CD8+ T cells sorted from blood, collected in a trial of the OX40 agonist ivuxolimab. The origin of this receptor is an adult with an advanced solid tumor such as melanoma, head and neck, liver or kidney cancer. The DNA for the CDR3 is TGCAGCGTCGCCTGGGACAGGGGCTTTTACGAGCAGTACTTC. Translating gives CSVAWDRGFYEQYF.